The 14 T cell receptor beta chains given below trace back to one sample, sequenced in a study of T cell changes during pregnancy in multiple sclerosis. Measured with immunoSEQ multiplex PCR; TCRdb has only the in-frame clones, and not every one. The repertoire consists of approximately 60,000 clones, with 80% to 95% occurring once and the leading ten covering 3% to 4%. Sequenced here: CD8+ T cells from peripheral blood mononuclear cells, sampled in the second trimester of pregnancy. All receptors come from a female donor with multiple sclerosis, enrolled in a pregnancy study.

The gene calls are TRBV5-4 and TRBJ2-7; 9 bases fit TRBD2. This CDR3 contains 15 residues. With 4 bases clipped from V and 4 bases from J, the junction kept 9 bases outside the gene matches. Germline loops: CDR1 SGHNT, CDR2 YYREEE (reference sequence). The CDR3 reads CASSLEAGGIYEQYF. The DNA of the CDR3 is TGTGCCAGCAGCCTGGAAGCGGGAGGAATATACGAGCAGTACTTC.

This chain links TRBV9 with TRBJ2-7, with 11 nucleotides matching TRBD2. This CDR3 has 14 residues. The junction had 4 bases not matched to a gene; V was cut back by 3 bases and J by 5 bases. Germline CDR1 and CDR2: SGDLS and YYNGEE. CDR3 sequence: CASSAGTSGHEQYF. Written as DNA, the CDR3 is TGTGCCAGCAGCGCCGGGACTAGCGGCCACGAGCAGTACTTC.

The chain joins TRBV15 to TRBJ1-2; weak D call: TRBD1 (6 bases). Germline CDR1 LNHNV, CDR2 YYDKDF (reference sequence). Trimming stripped 0 bases from V and 4 bases from J, with 12 bases between. This CDR3 is built from 15 residues. The CDR3 DNA follows: TGTGCCACCAGCAGAGATAAAGGGGGTTCCTATGGCTACACCTTC. Translation: CATSRDKGGSYGYTF.

CDR3 residues: CASSLAGGFSYEQYF. DNA for the CDR3: TGTGCCAGCAGCTTGGCCGGCGGGTTCTCCTACGAGCAGTACTTC. J is TRBJ2-7 and V is TRBV5-5; tentatively, D is TRBD2 (5 bases). Trimming cost V 0 bases and J 0 bases, with 10 bases left between them. This CDR3 has 15 residues. In germline, CDR1 is SGHKS, CDR2 YYEKEE (reference sequence).

This chain links TRBV9 with TRBJ2-5; TRBD2 matches 9 bases. The CDR3 covers 16 residues. Germline V gene data show CDR1 as SGDLS and CDR2 as YYNGEE. Trimming removed 0 bases from V and 5 bases from J; junction bases left unmatched: 8. The CDR3 reads CASSVGGGRGGETQYF. The CDR3 DNA is TGTGCCAGCAGCGTAGGCGGCGGGAGGGGTGGCGAGACCCAGTACTTC.

The chain couples TRBV19 to TRBJ1-3; 7 positions match TRBD1. The CDR3 covers 15 residues. V lost 6 bases and J lost 3; bases outside the gene matches: 8. Germline assignment: CDR1 LNHDA and CDR2 SQIVND (reference sequence). In DNA, the CDR3 is TGTGCCAGTAGCCTATACAGGGGAAGTGGAAACACCATATATTTT. Residues: CASSLYRGSGNTIYF.

CDR3 residues: CASRSLPSLAGSYNEQFF. The CDR3 region has the DNA TGTGCAAGTCGCTCGCTACCCTCCCTAGCGGGCTCCTACAATGAGCAGTTCTTC. The J gene is TRBJ2-1, the V gene TRBV12-2; the tabulated D call, TRBD2, remains unverified against the DNA. TRBV12-2 is classified as a pseudogene. The CDR3 totals 18 residues.

This clone was recorded once. Other DNA sequences within the sample encode an identical CDR3. This rearrangement joins TRBV4-1 to TRBJ1-4; D uncertain. The CDR3 totals 14 residues. Trimming stripped 3 bases from V and 8 bases from J, with 13 bases between. Germline lookup yields CDR1 MGHRA and CDR2 YSYEKL. CDR3 amino acids: CASSHERRGEKLFF. CDR3 nucleotides: TGCGCCAGCAGCCATGAACGACGAGGGGAAAAACTGTTTTTT.

The chain combines TRBV28 with TRBJ1-5; D gene ambiguous. CDR3 length: 16 residues. Germline V gene data show CDR1 as MDHEN and CDR2 as SYDVKM. V was cut by 5 bases and J by 0 bases, with 14 bases left in between. The CDR3 DNA reads as TGTGCCAGCAGTCCCCCCGGTCTTTATAGCAATCAGCCCCAGCATTTT. Its protein product is CASSPPGLYSNQPQHF.

CDR3 protein: CASSSGQGYSYEQYF. Here the CDR3 DNA reads TGTGCCAGCAGTAGCGGACAGGGTTACTCCTACGAGCAGTACTTC. The chain has TRBV27 and TRBJ2-7, with 8 bases identical to TRBD1. This CDR3 comprises 15 residues. CDR1 MNHEY and CDR2 SMNVEV come from the germline V gene (reference sequence). The V and J ends lost 5 bases and 0 bases, in that order; junction bases with no gene match: 6.

The chain recombines TRBV15 with TRBJ2-7; no firm D call. The V gene lost 1 base and the J gene lost 2 bases, with 9 bases spanning the gap. Germline V gives CDR1 LNHNV, CDR2 YYDKDF (reference sequence). The length of the CDR3 is 14 residues. CDR3 coding DNA: TGTGCCACCAGCAGAGGCCCGCAGACCTACGAGCAGTACTTC. Translating it yields CATSRGPQTYEQYF.

The DNA of the CDR3 is TGTGCCAGCAGTTTCCGGGGACAGGGTCTAGAAGCTTTCTTT. It yields the protein CASSFRGQGLEAFF. The rearrangement uses TRBV28 and TRBJ1-1, with 9 bases identical to TRBD1. Per the germline V gene, CDR1 is MDHEN and CDR2 is SYDVKM. J lost 8 bases, V lost 3 bases, and 7 bases had no gene match. This CDR3 region has 14 residues.

The V call is TRBV6-5, the J call TRBJ2-7, with 10 bases lining up with TRBD1. The CDR3 contains 14 residues. V lost 6 bases and J lost 3; bases outside the gene matches: 5. Germline V gene sequence: CDR1 MNHEY, CDR2 SVGAGI. The CDR3, as DNA: TGTGCCAGCAGCCCGGGACAGGGGTTCTACGAGCAGTACTTC. Its translation: CASSPGQGFYEQYF.

On this clone: Other DNA sequences in the sample encode the same CDR3. This chain connects TRBV27 to TRBJ1-1; D is possibly TRBD1 (5 bases). The length of the CDR3 is 14 residues. V was pared by 2 bases and J by 1 base, with 8 bases between. Germline CDR1 reads MNHEY; CDR2 reads SMNVEV (reference sequence). In nucleotides, the CDR3 is TGTGCCAGCAGTTTACAAGGACAGAACACTGAAGCTTTCTTT. It translates to CASSLQGQNTEAFF.